A selection of T cell receptor beta chains follows, all from one sample in a study of response to subunit inactivated influenza vaccine. TCRdb used MiXCR to reprocess the RT-PCR reads, holding one entry per CDR3 protein. The sample lists hundreds of thousands of distinct CDR3 sequences; 13% to 15% were seen once. This sample comprised PBMCs from blood, obtained 14 to 15 days before vaccination. The receptors here all came from a man aged 45-65 years who received an inactivated influenza vaccine. CDR3s include the opening cysteine and the closing phenylalanine or tryptophan. The order of the fields is D gene, J gene, V gene, clone size, CDR3 protein, CDR3 DNA. A D gene is named only where the DNA matches it firmly. Where a row states a size, it is once, few, many or the class of an expanded clone; other rows omit it.

D: NA; J: TRBJ2-6; V: TRBV20-1; size: NA; CDR3: CSAPRRHSGANVLTF; DNA: TGCAGTGCGCCCCGACGGCACTCTGGGGCCAACGTCCTGACTTTC
D: TRBD1; J: TRBJ2-5; V: TRBV7-9; size: few; CDR3: CASSLDIGGNWETQYF; DNA: TGTGCCAGCAGCTTAGACATAGGGGGCAACTGGGAGACCCAGTACTTC
D: NA; J: TRBJ2-1; V: TRBV20-1; size: NA; CDR3: CSARDRQDPYNEQFF; DNA: TGCAGTGCTAGAGATAGACAGGATCCCTACAATGAGCAGTTCTTC
D: TRBD2; J: TRBJ2-3; V: TRBV7-3; size: NA; CDR3: CASSSSGITDTQYF; DNA: TGTGCCAGCAGCTCTAGCGGGATCACAGATACGCAGTATTTT
D: NA; J: TRBJ2-3; V: TRBV6-2/TRBV6-3; size: NA; CDR3: CASSPSGAGTDMQYF; DNA: TGTGCCAGCAGTCCTAGTGGGGCGGGCACAGATATGCAGTATTTT
D: NA; J: TRBJ2-7; V: TRBV2; size: few; CDR3: CASKWIQGSYEQYF; DNA: TGTGCCAGCAAGTGGATTCAGGGTAGCTACGAGCAGTACTTC
D: TRBD1; J: TRBJ2-2; V: TRBV5-1; size: NA; CDR3: CASSLEVSGGTGELFF; DNA: TGCGCCAGCAGCTTGGAAGTTTCAGGGGGCACCGGGGAGCTGTTTTTT
D: NA; J: TRBJ2-3; V: TRBV28; size: few; CDR3: CASSLEYTQYF; DNA: TGTGCCAGCAGTTTGGAATATACGCAGTATTTT
D: NA; J: TRBJ1-1; V: TRBV7-9; size: few; CDR3: CASSLGRINTEAFF; DNA: TGTGCCAGCAGCTTAGGGAGGATTAACACTGAAGCTTTCTTT
D: NA; J: TRBJ2-3; V: TRBV3-1; size: NA; CDR3: CASSQRGREQGDTQYF; DNA: TGTGCCAGCAGCCAAAGGGGGCGGGAGCAAGGAGATACGCAGTATTTT
D: NA; J: TRBJ2-2; V: TRBV10-3; size: many; CDR3: CAISGDGTGELFF; DNA: TGTGCCATCAGTGGTGACGGAACCGGGGAGCTGTTTTTT
D: NA; J: TRBJ2-1; V: TRBV7-2; size: many; CDR3: CASSLAAGEQFF; DNA: TGTGCCAGCAGCTTAGCAGCGGGCGAGCAGTTCTTC
D: NA; J: TRBJ2-5; V: TRBV29-1; size: NA; CDR3: CSSRQAQETQYF; DNA: TGCAGCTCGCGACAGGCCCAAGAGACCCAGTACTTC
D: NA; J: TRBJ2-3; V: TRBV5-1; size: few; CDR3: CASSLGASVFLTDTQYF; DNA: TGCGCCAGCAGCTTGGGGGCTAGCGTCTTTCTCACAGATACGCAGTATTTT
D: NA; J: TRBJ2-1; V: TRBV12-3/TRBV12-4; size: NA; CDR3: CASSLRYGGEQFF; DNA: TGTGCCAGCAGTTTACGGTACGGAGGAGAGCAGTTCTTC
D: NA; J: TRBJ2-5; V: TRBV29-1; size: NA; CDR3: CSIGQNRKETQYF; DNA: TGCAGCATCGGACAGAACAGAAAAGAGACCCAGTACTTC
D: NA; J: TRBJ1-1; V: TRBV10-3; size: few; CDR3: CAISERGTTEAFF; DNA: TGTGCCATCAGTGAAAGAGGGACCACTGAAGCTTTCTTT
D: TRBD2; J: TRBJ2-7; V: TRBV5-1; size: NA; CDR3: CASSLVVLAGTTYEQYF; DNA: TGCGCCAGCAGCTTGGTCGTTCTAGCGGGGACGACCTACGAGCAGTACTTC
D: NA; J: TRBJ2-4; V: TRBV5-1; size: few; CDR3: CASSFNLQNIQYF; DNA: TGCGCCAGCAGCTTTAACCTACAAAACATTCAGTACTTC
D: NA; J: TRBJ2-7; V: TRBV6-5; size: NA; CDR3: CASSYVERSGEQYF; DNA: TGTGCCAGCAGTTACGTAGAGAGGTCGGGGGAGCAGTACTTC
D: NA; J: TRBJ1-2; V: TRBV12-3/TRBV12-4; size: few; CDR3: CASSPIEGDPIYTF; DNA: TGTGCCAGCAGTCCCATTGAAGGGGACCCAATCTACACCTTC
D: NA; J: TRBJ2-7; V: TRBV7-9; size: NA; CDR3: CASSAGGGSNYF; DNA: TGTGCCAGCAGCGCCGGGGGTGGGTCTAATTACTTC
D: TRBD2; J: TRBJ2-7; V: TRBV11-1; size: NA; CDR3: CASSLTPSGGIYEQYF; DNA: TGTGCCAGCAGCTTAACTCCTAGCGGGGGGATCTACGAGCAGTACTTC
D: NA; J: TRBJ2-1; V: TRBV7-9; size: NA; CDR3: CASSLRRGPSYNEQFF; DNA: TGTGCCAGCAGCTTAAGGCGGGGCCCATCCTACAATGAGCAGTTCTTC
D: NA; J: TRBJ1-4; V: TRBV11-2; size: few; CDR3: CASSLDVRIATNEKLFF; DNA: TGTGCCAGCAGCTTAGACGTCCGAATTGCAACTAATGAAAAACTGTTTTTT
D: NA; J: TRBJ1-1; V: TRBV20-1; size: NA; CDR3: CSASLGTGGEGAEAFF; DNA: TGCAGTGCTAGTCTGGGCACCGGAGGGGAGGGCGCTGAAGCTTTCTTT
D: NA; J: TRBJ2-6; V: TRBV4-3; size: NA; CDR3: CASSQAGFSSGANVLTF; DNA: TGCGCCAGCAGCCAAGCAGGGTTCAGCTCTGGGGCCAACGTCCTGACTTTC
D: TRBD2; J: TRBJ2-5; V: TRBV7-2; size: many; CDR3: CASSLGLAGGSETQYF; DNA: TGTGCCAGCAGCTTAGGGCTAGCGGGAGGGTCCGAGACCCAGTACTTC
D: NA; J: TRBJ1-1; V: TRBV20-1; size: NA; CDR3: CSAQTQEMNTEAFF; DNA: TGCAGTGCCCAGACGCAGGAGATGAACACTGAAGCTTTCTTT
D: NA; J: TRBJ1-2; V: TRBV27; size: few; CDR3: CASSSLPLRGADGYTF; DNA: TGTGCCAGCAGTTCCCTTCCCTTGAGGGGGGCGGATGGCTACACCTTC
D: NA; J: TRBJ1-1; V: TRBV18; size: NA; CDR3: CASSPNSHTEAFF; DNA: TGTGCCAGCTCACCTAACAGTCACACTGAAGCTTTCTTT
D: NA; J: TRBJ1-2; V: TRBV10-3; size: many; CDR3: CAISESSGNYGYTF; DNA: TGTGCCATCAGTGAGTCGAGTGGGAACTATGGCTACACCTTC
D: NA; J: TRBJ1-6; V: TRBV7-9; size: few; CDR3: CASSLTDFKHSPLHF; DNA: TGTGCCAGCAGCTTAACTGACTTTAAGCATTCACCCCTCCACTTT
D: NA; J: TRBJ2-7; V: TRBV29-1; size: few; CDR3: CSVAARASYEQYF; DNA: TGCAGCGTTGCGGCTCGAGCCTCCTACGAGCAGTACTTC
D: NA; J: TRBJ2-1; V: TRBV20-1; size: NA; CDR3: CSASPDSRGNEQFF; DNA: TGCAGTGCTAGCCCGGACAGTAGAGGGAATGAGCAGTTCTTC
D: TRBD2; J: TRBJ2-1; V: TRBV6-2/TRBV6-3; size: NA; CDR3: CASSFFAGGPNEQFF; DNA: TGTGCCAGCAGTTTTTTCGCGGGAGGGCCCAATGAGCAGTTCTTC
D: TRBD2; J: TRBJ2-3; V: TRBV28; size: many; CDR3: CASSYWTSLKTDTQYF; DNA: TGTGCCAGCAGCTATTGGACTAGCCTCAAAACAGATACGCAGTATTTT
D: TRBD1; J: TRBJ2-1; V: TRBV5-1; size: NA; CDR3: CASSLWDRGIEQFF; DNA: TGCGCCAGCAGCCTGTGGGACAGGGGGATAGAGCAGTTCTTC
D: NA; J: TRBJ2-7; V: TRBV28; size: NA; CDR3: CASSFRFGVRSTYEQYF; DNA: TGTGCCAGCAGTTTTAGATTCGGGGTACGCAGTACCTACGAGCAGTACTTC
D: NA; J: TRBJ1-6; V: TRBV5-6; size: NA; CDR3: CASSNRRGAGNSPLHF; DNA: TGTGCCAGCAGCAATCGACGAGGGGCCGGGAATTCACCCCTCCACTTT
D: NA; J: TRBJ1-4; V: TRBV5-1; size: many; CDR3: CASSTLPGHTEKLFF; DNA: TGCGCCAGCAGCACCCTACCGGGACATACCGAAAAACTGTTTTTT
D: TRBD2; J: TRBJ2-3; V: TRBV20-1; size: few; CDR3: CSARLAGNTDTQYF; DNA: TGCAGTGCTAGACTAGCGGGGAACACAGATACGCAGTATTTT
D: NA; J: TRBJ2-3; V: TRBV7-8; size: NA; CDR3: CASSPQYAGDTQYF; DNA: TGTGCCAGCAGCCCCCAGTACGCAGGGGATACGCAGTATTTT
D: NA; J: TRBJ2-3; V: TRBV27; size: few; CDR3: CASSLETPTDTQYF; DNA: TGTGCCAGCAGTTTAGAAACCCCGACAGATACGCAGTATTTT
D: TRBD2; J: TRBJ2-3; V: TRBV4-1; size: few; CDR3: CASSSSGGGSTDTQYF; DNA: TGCGCCAGCAGCTCTAGCGGGGGTGGGAGCACAGATACGCAGTATTTT
D: TRBD2; J: TRBJ2-1; V: TRBV9; size: NA; CDR3: CASSVLAVSYNEQFF; DNA: TGTGCCAGCAGCGTACTAGCGGTGTCCTACAATGAGCAGTTCTTC
D: NA; J: TRBJ2-3; V: TRBV7-7; size: few; CDR3: CASSLAQGADTQYF; DNA: TGTGCTAGCAGCTTAGCCCAGGGAGCAGATACGCAGTATTTT